This T cell receptor (beta chain) was found in a study of cytotoxic CD8 clonotypes in ibrutinib-treated CLL. The V end was cut by 5 bases, the J end by 3 bases, with 15 bases between. CDR3 length: 15 amino acids. Germline V gene data show CDR1 as SNHLY and CDR2 as FYNNEI. Repertoires were generated with immunoSEQ multiplex PCR, while TCRdb's copy carries only in-frame clones and drops some. The sample gives tens of thousands of clones, 78% of which show up once; over 8% is in the top ten. Concerning this clone itself: Its antigen remains unidentified.

Study-level results: Baseline clonality, higher than in age-matched healthy donors, tracked circulating CD8+ T-cell counts.

The J gene is TRBJ2-3, the V gene TRBV2, with no clear D. The sequencing used PBMCs, collected before ibrutinib treatment. This receptor was obtained from a human donor with chronic lymphocytic leukemia. CDR3 sequence reads: CASSISRPATDTQYF. DNA of the CDR3: TGTGCCAGCAGTATCAGTAGACCGGCTACAGATACGCAGTATTTT. The full variable domain, completed using reference TRBV2 and TRBJ2-3, is EPEVTQTPSHQVTQMGQEVILRCVPISNHLYFYWYRQILGQKVEFLVSFYNNEISEKSEIFDDQFSVERPDGSNFTLKIRSTKLEDSAMYFCASSISRPATDTQYFGPGTRLTVL.